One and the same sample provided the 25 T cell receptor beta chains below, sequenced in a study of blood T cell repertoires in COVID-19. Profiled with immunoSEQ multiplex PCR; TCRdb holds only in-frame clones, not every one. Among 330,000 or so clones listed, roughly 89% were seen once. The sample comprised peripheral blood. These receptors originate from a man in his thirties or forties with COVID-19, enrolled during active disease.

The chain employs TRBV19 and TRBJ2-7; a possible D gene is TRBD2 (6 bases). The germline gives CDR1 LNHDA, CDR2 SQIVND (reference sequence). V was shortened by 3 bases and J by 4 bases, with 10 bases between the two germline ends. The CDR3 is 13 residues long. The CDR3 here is CASSIFGRYEQYF. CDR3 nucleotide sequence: TGTGCCAGTAGTATCTTTGGGAGGTACGAGCAGTACTTC.

For the CDR3, the DNA is TGTGCCAGCAGTATTAGCGGGGGGGCCAGCGCAGATACGCAGTATTTT. It is translated as CASSISGGASADTQYF. This chain uses TRBV6-2 or TRBV6-3 with TRBJ2-3, with 11 bases lining up with TRBD2. V lost 5 bases, J lost 4 bases, and 8 bases stayed unmatched. Per the germline V gene, CDR1 is MNHEY and CDR2 is SVGEGT. The CDR3 runs 16 residues.

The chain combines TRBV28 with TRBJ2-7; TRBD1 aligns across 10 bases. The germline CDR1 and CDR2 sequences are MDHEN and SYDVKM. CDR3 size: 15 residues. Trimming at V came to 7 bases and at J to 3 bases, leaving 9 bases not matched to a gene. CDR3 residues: CASIQSGTGDYEQYF. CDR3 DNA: TGTGCCAGCATCCAGTCCGGGACAGGGGACTACGAGCAGTACTTC.

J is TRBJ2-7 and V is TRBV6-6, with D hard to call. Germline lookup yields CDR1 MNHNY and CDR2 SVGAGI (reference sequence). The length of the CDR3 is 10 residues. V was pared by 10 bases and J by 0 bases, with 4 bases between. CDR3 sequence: CATNSYEQYF. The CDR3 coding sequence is TGTGCCACCAACTCCTACGAGCAGTACTTC.

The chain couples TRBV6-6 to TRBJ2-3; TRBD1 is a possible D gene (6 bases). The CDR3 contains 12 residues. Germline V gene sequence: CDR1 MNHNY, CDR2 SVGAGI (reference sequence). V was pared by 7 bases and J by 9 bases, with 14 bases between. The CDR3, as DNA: TGTGCCAGCAACCTCTCAGGGGACACGCAGTATTTT. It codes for CASNLSGDTQYF.

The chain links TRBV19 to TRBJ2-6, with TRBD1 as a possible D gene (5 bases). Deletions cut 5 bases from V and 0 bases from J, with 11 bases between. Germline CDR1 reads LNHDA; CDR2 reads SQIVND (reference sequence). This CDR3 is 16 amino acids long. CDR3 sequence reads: CASSLPRVSGANVLTF. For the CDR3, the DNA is TGTGCCAGTAGTCTCCCCAGGGTCTCTGGGGCCAACGTCCTGACTTTC.

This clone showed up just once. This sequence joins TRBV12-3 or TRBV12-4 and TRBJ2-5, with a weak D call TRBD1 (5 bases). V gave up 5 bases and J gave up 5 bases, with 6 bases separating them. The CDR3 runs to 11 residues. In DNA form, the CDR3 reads TGTGCCAGCAGTCCAGGGGAGACCCAGTACTTC. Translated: CASSPGETQYF.

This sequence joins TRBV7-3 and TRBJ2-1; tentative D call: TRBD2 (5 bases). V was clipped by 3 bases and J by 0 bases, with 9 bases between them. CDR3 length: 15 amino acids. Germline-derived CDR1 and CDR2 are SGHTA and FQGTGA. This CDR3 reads CASSLDSNSYNEQFF. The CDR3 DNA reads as TGTGCCAGCAGCTTGGACTCGAACTCCTACAATGAGCAGTTCTTC.

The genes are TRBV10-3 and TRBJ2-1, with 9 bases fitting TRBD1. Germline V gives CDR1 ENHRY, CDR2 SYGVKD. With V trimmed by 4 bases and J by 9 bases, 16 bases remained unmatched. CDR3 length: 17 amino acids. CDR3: CAISGVDRGIWIREQFF. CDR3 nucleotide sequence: TGTGCCATCAGTGGAGTAGACAGGGGGATTTGGATTCGTGAGCAGTTCTTC.

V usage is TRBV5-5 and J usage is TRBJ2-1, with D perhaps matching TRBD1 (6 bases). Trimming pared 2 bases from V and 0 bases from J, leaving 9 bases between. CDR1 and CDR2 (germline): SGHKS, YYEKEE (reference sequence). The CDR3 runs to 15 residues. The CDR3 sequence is CASSFEQGSYNEQFF. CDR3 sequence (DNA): TGTGCCAGCAGCTTTGAACAGGGCTCCTACAATGAGCAGTTCTTC.

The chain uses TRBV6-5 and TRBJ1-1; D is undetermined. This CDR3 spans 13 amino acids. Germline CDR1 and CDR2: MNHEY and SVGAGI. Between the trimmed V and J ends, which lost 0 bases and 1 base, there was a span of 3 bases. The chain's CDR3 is CASSYSKNTEAFF. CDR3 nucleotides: TGTGCCAGCAGTTACTCCAAGAACACTGAAGCTTTCTTT.

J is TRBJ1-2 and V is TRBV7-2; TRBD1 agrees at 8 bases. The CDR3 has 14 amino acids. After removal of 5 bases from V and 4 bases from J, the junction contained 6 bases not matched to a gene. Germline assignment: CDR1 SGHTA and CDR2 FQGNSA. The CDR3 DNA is TGTGCCAGCAGCACCATGACAGGGGCCTATGGCTACACCTTC. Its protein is CASSTMTGAYGYTF.

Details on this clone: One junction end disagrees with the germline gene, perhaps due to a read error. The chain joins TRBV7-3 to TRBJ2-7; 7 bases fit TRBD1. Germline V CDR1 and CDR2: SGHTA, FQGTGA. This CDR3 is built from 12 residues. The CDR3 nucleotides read TGTGCCAGCAGCCAAGGGAGTGGGACAGCCACATTC. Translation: CASSQGSGTATF.

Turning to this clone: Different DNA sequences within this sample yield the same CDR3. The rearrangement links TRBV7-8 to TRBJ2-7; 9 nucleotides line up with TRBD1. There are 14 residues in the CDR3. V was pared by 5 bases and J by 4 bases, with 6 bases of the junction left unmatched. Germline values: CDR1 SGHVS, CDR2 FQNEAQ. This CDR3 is CASSRAGQGYEQYF. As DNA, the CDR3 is TGTGCCAGCAGCCGAGCTGGACAGGGGTACGAGCAGTACTTC.

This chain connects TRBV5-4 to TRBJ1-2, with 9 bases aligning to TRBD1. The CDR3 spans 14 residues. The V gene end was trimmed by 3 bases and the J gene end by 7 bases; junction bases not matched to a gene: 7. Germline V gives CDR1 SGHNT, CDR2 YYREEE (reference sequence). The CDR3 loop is CASSWDRDSGGYTF. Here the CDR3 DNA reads TGTGCCAGCAGCTGGGACAGGGATTCTGGTGGCTACACCTTC.

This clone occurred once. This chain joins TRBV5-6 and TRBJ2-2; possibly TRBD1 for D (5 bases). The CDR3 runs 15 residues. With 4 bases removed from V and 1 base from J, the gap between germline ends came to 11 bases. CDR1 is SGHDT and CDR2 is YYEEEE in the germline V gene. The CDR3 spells CASSNDGQNTGELFF. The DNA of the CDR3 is TGTGCCAGCAGCAACGACGGACAGAACACCGGGGAGCTGTTTTTT.

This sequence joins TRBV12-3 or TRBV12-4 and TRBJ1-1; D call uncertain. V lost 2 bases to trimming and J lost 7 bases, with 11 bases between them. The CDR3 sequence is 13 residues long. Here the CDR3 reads CASSLLANGEAFF. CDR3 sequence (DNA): TGTGCCAGCAGTTTACTTGCCAACGGTGAAGCTTTCTTT.

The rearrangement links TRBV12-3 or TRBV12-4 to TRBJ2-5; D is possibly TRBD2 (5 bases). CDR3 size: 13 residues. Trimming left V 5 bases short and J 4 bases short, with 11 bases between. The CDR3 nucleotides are TGTGCCAGCAGTCCCCCGGCGGGAGAGACCCAGTACTTC. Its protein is CASSPPAGETQYF.

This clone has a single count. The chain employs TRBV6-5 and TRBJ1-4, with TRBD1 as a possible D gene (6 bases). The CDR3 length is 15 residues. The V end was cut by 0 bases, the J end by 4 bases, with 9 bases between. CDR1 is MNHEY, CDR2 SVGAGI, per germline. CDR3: CASSYSGASNEKLFF. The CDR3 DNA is TGTGCCAGCAGTTACTCGGGGGCTAGTAATGAAAAACTGTTTTTT.

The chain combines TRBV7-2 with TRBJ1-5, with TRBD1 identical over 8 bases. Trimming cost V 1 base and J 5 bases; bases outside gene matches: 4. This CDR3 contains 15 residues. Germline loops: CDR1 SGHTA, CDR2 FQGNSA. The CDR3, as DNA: TGTGCCAGCAGCTTAGGGACAGGGCTCCATCAGCCCCAGCATTTT. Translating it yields CASSLGTGLHQPQHF.

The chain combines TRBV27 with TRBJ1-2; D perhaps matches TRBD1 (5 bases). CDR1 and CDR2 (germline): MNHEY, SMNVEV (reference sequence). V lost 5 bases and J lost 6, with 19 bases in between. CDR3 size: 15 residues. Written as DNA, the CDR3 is TGTGCCAGCAGTCTATACCCGGGGGGGTTCGATGGCTACACCTTC. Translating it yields CASSLYPGGFDGYTF.

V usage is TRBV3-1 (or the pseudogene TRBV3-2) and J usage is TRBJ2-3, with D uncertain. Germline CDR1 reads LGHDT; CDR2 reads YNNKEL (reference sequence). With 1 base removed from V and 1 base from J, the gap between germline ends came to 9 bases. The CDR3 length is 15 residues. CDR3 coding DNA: TGTGCCAGCAGCCAAGTCAAGCGCGGCACAGATACGCAGTATTTT. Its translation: CASSQVKRGTDTQYF.

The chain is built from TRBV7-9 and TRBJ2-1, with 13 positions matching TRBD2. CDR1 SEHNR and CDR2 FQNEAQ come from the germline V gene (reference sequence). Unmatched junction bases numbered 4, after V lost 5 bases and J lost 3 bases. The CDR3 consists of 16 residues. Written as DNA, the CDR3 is TGTGCCAGCAGCCCTGGGACTAGCGGGATCTACAATGAGCAGTTCTTC. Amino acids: CASSPGTSGIYNEQFF.

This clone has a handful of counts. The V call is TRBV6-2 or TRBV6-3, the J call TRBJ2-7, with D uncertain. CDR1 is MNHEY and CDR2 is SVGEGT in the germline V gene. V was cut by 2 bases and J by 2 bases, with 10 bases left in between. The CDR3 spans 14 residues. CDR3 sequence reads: CASSYRASAYEQYF. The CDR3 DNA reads TGTGCCAGCAGTTACAGAGCAAGCGCCTACGAGCAGTACTTC.

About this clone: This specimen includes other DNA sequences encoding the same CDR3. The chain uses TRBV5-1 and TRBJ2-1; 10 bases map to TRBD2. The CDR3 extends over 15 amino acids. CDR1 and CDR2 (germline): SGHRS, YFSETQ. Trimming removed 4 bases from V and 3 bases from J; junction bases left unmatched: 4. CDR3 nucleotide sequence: TGCGCCAGCAGCACCGGGACTAGCGACTACAATGAGCAGTTCTTC. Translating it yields CASSTGTSDYNEQFF.